This TCR beta chain was recorded in a study of cytomegalovirus exposure and HLA in healthy donors. Study-level information: Prior work identified 100 million to 130 million unique TCR beta sequences in approximately 200 million T cells. Study-wide findings and caveats: The Asian-associated ancestry cluster reportedly had fewer N-insertions than the roughly 670-donor mean in a later analysis. It was likely that a cluster of highly shared sequence variants was a sequencing artifact.

A note on this clone: The antigen is not known.

The PCR was carried out with 60 Vbeta primers and 13 Jbeta primers. Profiled with immunoSEQ multiplex PCR; TCRdb holds only in-frame clones, not every one. The sample includes 110,000 to 150,000 clones, 60% to 85% of them seen just once. What was sequenced was PBMCs. The sequence was obtained from a man aged 25 to 40 in good health and CMV-seronegative.

The DNA of the CDR3 is TGTGCCAGCAGTTTAGCGGGAGGGTCCACAGATACGCAGTATTTT. This translates into CASSLAGGSTDTQYF. The chain couples TRBV6-6 to TRBJ2-3; 11 positions agree with TRBD2. V trimming: 4 bases; J trimming: 2 bases; junction bases outside the gene matches: 2. Germline lookup yields CDR1 MNHNY and CDR2 SVGAGI (reference sequence). The CDR3 covers 15 residues.